This TCR beta chain was sequenced for a study of cytomegalovirus exposure and HLA in healthy donors (dated by TCRdb to the late 2010s). Turning to the overall study: According to a later analysis, one platform produced both the 110 or so validation repertoires and the approximately 660 repertoires of the first cohort. The study aimed to test whether cataloging public T cell receptors could reveal signatures of past pathogen exposure. A separate validation cohort of about 110 different subjects was used in addition to the approximately 700-subject first cohort. To predict cytomegalovirus infection status, the study brought together high-throughput TCR immunosequencing, statistical association of individual TCRs with disease status, and machine learning.

Cut back by 5 bases and 7 bases, the V and J ends lie 11 bases apart. Spanning cysteine to phenylalanine, the CDR3 consists of 13 amino acids. Only the CDR3 region is kept as DNA, spanning 39 bases read in frame from base 1. For CDR1 and CDR2, the germline V gene (reference sequence) lists LNHDA and SQIVND. Here is what the overall study found, with its caveats: The validation cohort had no HLA typing available for a later analysis, so co-occurrence within that cohort was assessed over all 120 or so repertoires. A later analysis found that TCRs clustered in the first cohort also tended to co-occur in the roughly 120 validation repertoires, with approximately 95% of cluster scores above 0. In vitro tests confirmed that a few of the cytomegalovirus-associated TCR beta chains recognize cytomegalovirus antigens. The authors suggested that the approach could potentially be generalized to other disease states and immunological phenotypes. In both the original and validation cohorts, the classifier was reported to diagnose cytomegalovirus status with high specificity and sensitivity. Across donors, most TCR sequences were observed very rarely, whereas some public TCRs were present in many individuals. In the study, some 160 TCR beta chains were listed as associated with cytomegalovirus.

Donors formed part of the validation cohort, which comprised 120 subjects and was distinct from the first cohort of 690 or so subjects. The library was generated by the immunoSEQ multiplex PCR assay. Per the source publication's procedure: A statistical classification framework was built to diagnose cytomegalovirus status from the catalog of TCR beta chain sequences. The clones in this table, taken by TCRdb from immuneACCESS, are in-frame only. Not every clone is retained; where verified, under half of the shortfall comes from an unresolved V gene, and the cause of the rest is unknown. The DNA was the basis for D and trimming; V, J and clone size are from that table. Across this sample there are more than 300,000 clones, with roughly 89% seen only once. Of the sample, 0.83% is held by the ten largest clones. In this sample, this clone turned up once. The antigen it recognizes is unknown. Per-base quality was not reported, and no clone a single base away is much larger than it.

The sequence was obtained from a woman aged 18-35 years in good health and CMV-seronegative. Rearrangement joined TRBV19 to TRBJ2-2, with a weak D call of TRBD2 (5 bases match). Material for sequencing was PBMCs. The sequenced DNA: TGTGCCAGTAGTCTGGCAGGAGGCGGGGAGCTGTTTTTT. Translation gives CASSLAGGGELFF.